Each of the 10 T cell receptor beta chains below was sequenced from the same sample in a study of cytomegalovirus exposure and HLA in healthy donors. The PCR made use of 60 Vbeta and 13 Jbeta primers. TCRdb's copy holds only in-frame clones and misses some; the assay was immunoSEQ multiplex PCR. The sample yields 150,000 to 200,000 clones, 70% to 80% seen once. The sample consisted of PBMCs. The receptors derive from a woman in her fifties or sixties in good health and CMV-seropositive.

This sequence joins TRBV5-1 and TRBJ2-1; weak D call: TRBD2 (5 bases). CDR1 and CDR2 from the germline V gene are SGHRS and YFSETQ. The CDR3 has 15 residues. The V gene lost 4 bases and the J gene lost 2 bases, with 13 bases spanning the gap. CDR3 DNA sequence: TGCGCCAGCAGCCCCACTAGGTTTGCCTACAATGAGCAGTTCTTC. Protein: CASSPTRFAYNEQFF.

This clone was found once. J is TRBJ2-3 and V is TRBV27; D gene ambiguous. Deletions cut 3 bases from V and 0 bases from J, with 10 bases between. Looked up from germline, CDR1 is MNHEY and CDR2 is SMNVEV (reference sequence). This CDR3 is built from 15 residues. CDR3 sequence (DNA): TGTGCCAGCAGTTTTTATTCGCGCAGCACAGATACGCAGTATTTT. The encoded protein is CASSFYSRSTDTQYF.

This clone was counted a single time. The CDR3 protein is CASSSGTGPNYGYTF. CDR3 sequence (DNA): TGTGCCAGCAGCTCCGGGACAGGGCCTAACTATGGCTACACCTTC. The chain links TRBV9 to TRBJ1-2; 9 bases fit TRBD1. CDR1 is SGDLS, CDR2 YYNGEE, per germline. There are 15 residues in the CDR3. Unmatched junction bases numbered 4, after V lost 4 bases and J lost 0 bases.

The chain is built from TRBV14 and TRBJ2-2, with D perhaps matching TRBD1 (5 bases). V was shortened by 6 bases and J by 3 bases, with 8 bases between the two germline ends. CDR3 length: 13 amino acids. Germline CDR1 reads SGHDN; CDR2 reads FVKESK. Written as DNA, the CDR3 is TGTGCCAGCAGAGGGGATTACACCGGGGAGCTGTTTTTT. It translates to CASRGDYTGELFF.

As DNA, the CDR3 is TGTGCCAGCAGCTTAGCCGCTAGCGGCACAGATACGCAGTATTTT. This sequence encodes CASSLAASGTDTQYF. This chain uses TRBV7-2 with TRBJ2-3; possible D gene TRBD2, 6 bases. The CDR3 extends over 15 amino acids. With 0 bases removed from V and 1 base from J, the gap between germline ends came to 8 bases. Germline V gives CDR1 SGHTA, CDR2 FQGNSA.

This clone was detected once. The rearrangement joins TRBV2 to TRBJ2-2; D is unclear. V was clipped by 5 bases and J by 7 bases, with 8 bases between them. This CDR3 contains 12 residues. From germline, CDR1 is SNHLY and CDR2 FYNNEI. CDR3 in amino acids: CASSYSNGELFF. DNA of the CDR3: TGTGCCAGCAGTTACTCTAACGGGGAGCTGTTTTTT.

The chain employs TRBV5-4 and TRBJ2-2; TRBD1 matches 9 bases. V shed 4 bases, J shed 4 bases, and the junction held 5 bases outside the gene matches. From germline, CDR1 is SGHNT and CDR2 YYREEE (reference sequence). The CDR3 totals 15 residues. CDR3 residues: CASSQQGAVTGELFF. The CDR3 DNA is TGTGCCAGCAGCCAACAGGGGGCGGTCACCGGGGAGCTGTTTTTT.

V gene TRBV2 combines with J gene TRBJ1-5, with D uncertain. Germline loops: CDR1 SNHLY, CDR2 FYNNEI. The germline V and J ends were trimmed by 2 bases and 3 bases, with 8 bases remaining between them. The CDR3 is made up of 14 amino acids. In DNA form, the CDR3 reads TGTGCCAGCAGTGAATTAGCAGTCAATCAGCCCCAGCATTTT. Translated: CASSELAVNQPQHF.

The chain recombines TRBV30 with TRBJ2-2, with 7 nucleotides matching TRBD1. The V gene end was trimmed by 5 bases and the J gene end by 6 bases; junction bases not matched to a gene: 6. The CDR3 contains 13 residues. Germline lookup yields CDR1 GTSNPN and CDR2 SVGIG (reference sequence). The CDR3 spells CAWQGVLAGELFF. The DNA of the CDR3 is TGTGCCTGGCAGGGGGTCTTGGCCGGGGAGCTGTTTTTT.

This clone was counted only a few times. The rearrangement joins TRBV18 to TRBJ2-7, with D perhaps TRBD2 (5 bases). The ends were cut back, 0 bases at V and 5 bases at J, with 11 bases in the middle. The length of the CDR3 is 14 residues. The V gene's germline CDR1 is KGHSH and CDR2 LQKENI. CDR3 in DNA: TGTGCCAGCTCACCACCGCCAGACTACGACGAGCAGTACTTC. Its protein is CASSPPPDYDEQYF.